The T cell receptor beta chain under discussion was sequenced for a study of blood T cells in healthy people across ages. Study background: About one barcoded beta molecule per two T cells was the capture yield of template switching. Study-level findings and limits: TCR beta diversity correlated strongly with naive T cell percentage.

Alongside a J-beta primer mix, a sample-barcoded 5' primer served in a second PCR lasting roughly 6 to 12 cycles. Every molecule of cDNA carried a tag from a template-switch adaptor with 12 random nucleotides. Using its own MiXCR run on the 5' RACE reads, TCRdb lists one record per CDR3 protein. Of some 780,000 distinct CDR3 sequences in the sample, around three fifths were seen once. A remark on this clonotype: Antigen specificity is unknown.

This CDR3 has 17 residues. V trimming: 2 bases; J trimming: 3 bases; junction bases outside the gene matches: 7. Sequencing was performed on blood. The chain carries TRBV12-3 or TRBV12-4 and TRBJ2-1, with 10 bases identical to TRBD2. The TCR comes from a man aged 35 to 55 in good health. Here the CDR3 DNA reads TGTGCCAGCAGTTTACTTGCTAGCGGGGGACTCTACAATGAGCAGTTCTTC. Protein product: CASSLLASGGLYNEQFF.